This T cell receptor beta chain was obtained from a study of cytomegalovirus exposure and HLA in healthy donors. Findings of the study overall: Highly shared sequence variants in one cluster were likely a sequencing artifact. Upon later analysis, HLA-associated TCR beta chains proved more clonally expanded than other, equally common chains. Most TCR sequences were uncommon, yet certain public TCRs appeared in many donors. A later analysis found that most CMV-associated TCR beta chains appeared HLA-restricted.

The PCR had 60 Vbeta and 13 Jbeta primers. Method: immunoSEQ multiplex PCR; TCRdb's copy keeps in-frame clones and lacks some. The profile shows over 150,000 clones, around 74% of them singletons. After removal of 8 bases from V and 6 bases from J, the junction contained 9 bases not matched to a gene. The CDR3 is made up of 14 amino acids. Germline V lookup: CDR1 MNHNY, CDR2 SVGAGI (reference sequence). On this clone itself: Its antigen remains unidentified.

The sequencing sample was made of PBMCs. The TCR was taken from a girl between 5 and 17 years old in good health and CMV-seropositive. The V and J genes are TRBV6-6 and TRBJ2-1; TRBD2 matches 8 bases. CDR3 in DNA: TGTGCCAGCTTCCGAGCGGGGGCCCTCAATGAGCAGTTCTTC. Amino acid sequence: CASFRAGALNEQFF.